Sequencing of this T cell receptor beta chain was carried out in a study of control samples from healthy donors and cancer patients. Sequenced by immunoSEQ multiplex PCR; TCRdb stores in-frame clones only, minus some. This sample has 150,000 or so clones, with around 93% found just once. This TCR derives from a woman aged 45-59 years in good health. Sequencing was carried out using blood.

The CDR3 reads CASSIRGGRLEDTQYF. The DNA for the CDR3 is TGTGCCAGCAGCATTAGGGGGGGCCGGTTGGAGGATACGCAGTATTTT. The V call is TRBV7-9, the J call TRBJ2-3; tentatively, D is TRBD2 (7 bases). The CDR3 totals 16 residues. Trimming removed 5 bases at V and 6 bases at J, with 21 bases between. Germline V gene data show CDR1 as SEHNR and CDR2 as FQNEAQ (reference sequence).